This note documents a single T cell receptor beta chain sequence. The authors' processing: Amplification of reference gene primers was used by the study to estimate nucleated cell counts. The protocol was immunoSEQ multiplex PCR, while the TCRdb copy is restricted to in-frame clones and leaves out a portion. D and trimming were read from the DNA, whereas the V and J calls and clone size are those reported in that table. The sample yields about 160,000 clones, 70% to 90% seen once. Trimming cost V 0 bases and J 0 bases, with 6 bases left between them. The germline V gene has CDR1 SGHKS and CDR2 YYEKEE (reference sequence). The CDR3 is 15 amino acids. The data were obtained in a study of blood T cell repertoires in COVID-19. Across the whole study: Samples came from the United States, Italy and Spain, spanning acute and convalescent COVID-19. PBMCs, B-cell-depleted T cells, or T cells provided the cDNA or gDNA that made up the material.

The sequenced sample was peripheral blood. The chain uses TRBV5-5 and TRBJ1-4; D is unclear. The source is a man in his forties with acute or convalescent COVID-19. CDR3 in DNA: TGTGCCAGCAGCTTGGGGCCTGCAACTAATGAAAAACTGTTTTTT. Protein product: CASSLGPATNEKLFF.